This T cell receptor (beta chain) appears in the sequencing data of a study of T cell changes during pregnancy in multiple sclerosis. Looked up from germline, CDR1 is ENHRY and CDR2 is SYGVKD. The CDR3 has 14 residues. V was clipped by 3 bases and J by 7 bases; unmatched bases: 6. The method was immunoSEQ multiplex PCR; TCRdb's version includes in-frame clones alone and lacks a portion of them. The table shows about 76,000 clones, with around 93% occurring only once. The sequence was collected from a female donor with multiple sclerosis, enrolled in a pregnancy study. The material was peripheral blood, obtained in the second trimester of pregnancy. This chain uses TRBV10-3 with TRBJ2-1, with 7 bases fitting TRBD2. CDR3 bases: TGTGCCATCAGTGATTTGCGGGGGAGGAATGAGCAGTTCTTC. Translating it yields CAISDLRGRNEQFF.